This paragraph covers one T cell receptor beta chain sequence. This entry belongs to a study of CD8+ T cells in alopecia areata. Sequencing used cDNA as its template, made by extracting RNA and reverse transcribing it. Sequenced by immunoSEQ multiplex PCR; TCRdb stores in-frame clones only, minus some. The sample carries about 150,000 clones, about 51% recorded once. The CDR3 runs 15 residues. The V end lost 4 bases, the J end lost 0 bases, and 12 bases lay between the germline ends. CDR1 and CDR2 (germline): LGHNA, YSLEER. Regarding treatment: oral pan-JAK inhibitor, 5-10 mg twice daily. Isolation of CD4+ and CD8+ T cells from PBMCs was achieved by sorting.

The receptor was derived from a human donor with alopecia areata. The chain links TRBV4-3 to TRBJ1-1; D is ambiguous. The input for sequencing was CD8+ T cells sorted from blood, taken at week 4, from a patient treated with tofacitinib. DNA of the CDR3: TGCGCCAGCAGCCCCTCGGGTCTGATGAACACTGAAGCTTTCTTT. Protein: CASSPSGLMNTEAFF.